This T cell receptor beta chain is drawn from a study of blood T cell repertoires in COVID-19. Overall study: Specimens from acute and convalescent COVID-19 originated in the United States, Italy and Spain.

Original processing notes: Nucleated cell number was recorded as an estimate derived from reference gene primer amplification. Only in-frame clones appear in the TCRdb table, and some are missing; sequencing was by immunoSEQ multiplex PCR. That table supplies the V and J calls and clone size; D and trimming were determined from the DNA. The sample has 360,000 or so clones; 89% are singletons. The germline V gene encodes CDR1 KGHSH and CDR2 LQKENI. CDR3 size: 13 residues. The V and J ends lost 6 bases and 6 bases respectively, with 15 bases between them. Seattle patients were enrolled during active infection and followed longitudinally.

The rearrangement joins TRBV18 to TRBJ2-7, with a tentative D call TRBD1 (5 bases). The specimen was peripheral blood. This TCR came from a woman between 55 and 75 years old with COVID-19, enrolled during active disease. The CDR3 sequence: CASSDNQGFEQYF. As DNA, the CDR3 is TGTGCCAGCTCCGACAATCAGGGATTCGAGCAGTACTTC.